Described below is a single T cell receptor beta chain sequence and its context. Its antigen is undetermined. The data derive from a study of graft-versus-host responses after intestinal transplantation. Study summary: Each patient got anti-thymocyte globulin induction, then tacrolimus and steroids for about 3 years.

Whole-study results and caveats: GvH clones turned up in recipient marrow; some had shown up first in ileum or blood. Researchers found peak circulating GvH clone levels linked to early post-transplant HvG declines.

TCRdb keeps only in-frame clones here, not all; method: immunoSEQ multiplex PCR. This sample has some 120,000 clones, with around 92% found just once. The source was unstimulated CD8+ T cells sorted from spleen or lymph node cells, collected before transplant. This clonotype was sampled from a human donor who was the organ donor for an intestinal transplant.

The CDR3 region has the DNA TGTGCCAGCAGCTCCCACTCTGGGACAGGAAGATACGAGCAGTACTTC. Its protein product is CASSSHSGTGRYEQYF. The V call is TRBV5-6, the J call TRBJ2-7; 8 bases are a match to TRBD1. This CDR3 is 16 amino acids long. V was clipped by 3 bases and J by 4 bases; unmatched bases: 12. Germline CDR1 is SGHDT and CDR2 is YYEEEE.